This T cell receptor beta chain was sequenced during a study of T cell repertoires in cytomegalovirus infection. Study background: TCR beta signatures that were public indicated CMV infection and matching HLA type.

Trimming left V 4 bases short and J 1 base short, with 11 bases between. Germline V CDR1 and CDR2: DFQATT, SNEGSKA (reference sequence). CDR3 length: 13 residues. Note on this clonotype: Its antigen remains unidentified.

General study findings and limits: Of the TCR beta families, the public ones yielded a cumulative frequency that identified carriers of CMV plus the relevant HLA.

TCRdb recomputed calls from the reads with MiXCR, one row per CDR3 protein. The sample yields approximately 200,000 distinct CDR3 sequences, 22% seen once. The chain couples TRBV20-1 to TRBJ2-7; D might be TRBD2 (5 bases). The sample was CD8+ T cells from PBMCs. The sequence derives from a human donor in good health (CMV status not recorded). Some clones in this sample may be carry-over from other donors' samples. CDR3 region: CSAIGLLSYEQYF. The CDR3 DNA is TGCAGTGCTATTGGACTGTTGTCCTACGAGCAGTACTTC.